The 9 T cell receptor beta chains presented below share a single source sample, sequenced in a study of blood T cell repertoires in COVID-19. Profiling relied on immunoSEQ multiplex PCR, and the TCRdb table lists in-frame clones only, not all of them. The data hold fewer than 250,000 clones, with 89% observed a single time. Sequencing was performed on peripheral blood. The receptors were sampled from a woman in her forties with acute or convalescent COVID-19.

The rearrangement joins TRBV10-1 to TRBJ2-3; 8 positions match TRBD1. The CDR3 consists of 13 residues. Germline V lookup: CDR1 WNHNN, CDR2 SYGVQD (reference sequence). Losses at the gene ends were 4 bases for V and 4 bases for J; bases not matched to a gene: 1. The CDR3 protein is CASSAGGADTQYF. CDR3 bases: TGCGCCAGCAGTGCAGGGGGCGCAGATACGCAGTATTTT.

The rearrangement uses TRBV3-1 (or the pseudogene TRBV3-2) and TRBJ1-6; 7 bases are a match to TRBD1. The CDR3 consists of 12 residues. CDR1 and CDR2 from the germline V gene are LGHDT and YNNKEL (reference sequence). V gave up 7 bases and J gave up 10 bases; unmatched junction bases: 4. The CDR3 DNA reads TGTGCCAGCACTGACAGGGAATCACCCCTCCACTTT. Translated: CASTDRESPLHF.

The chain employs TRBV5-4 and TRBJ2-1, with TRBD2 matching over 12 bases. The V gene's germline CDR1 is SGHNT and CDR2 YYREEE (reference sequence). With V trimmed by 4 bases and J by 14 bases, 10 bases remained unmatched. CDR3 length: 14 residues. This CDR3 is CASSQASGGALEFF. CDR3 in DNA: TGTGCCAGCAGCCAGGCTAGCGGGGGGGCCTTGGAGTTCTTC.

The chain carries TRBV14 and TRBJ2-1; 9 bases match TRBD2. Germline values: CDR1 SGHDN, CDR2 FVKESK. This CDR3 spans 19 amino acids. After removal of 0 bases from V and 0 bases from J, the junction contained 9 bases not matched to a gene. CDR3: CASSQDRERGVFSYNEQFF. The CDR3 DNA sequence: TGTGCCAGCAGCCAAGATCGGGAGCGGGGGGTTTTCTCCTACAATGAGCAGTTCTTC.

The rearrangement links TRBV9 to TRBJ2-5, with 8 bases fitting TRBD2. Germline CDR1 is SGDLS and CDR2 is YYNGEE. The CDR3 spans 15 residues. Trimming at V came to 3 bases and at J to 1 base, leaving 5 bases not matched to a gene. The CDR3: CASSAGLATQETQYF. CDR3 coding DNA: TGTGCCAGCAGCGCAGGACTAGCTACCCAAGAGACCCAGTACTTC.

The chain uses TRBV5-1 and TRBJ1-1; unclear D gene. CDR1 and CDR2 from the germline V gene are SGHRS and YFSETQ. The V end was cut by 6 bases, the J end by 0 bases, with 15 bases between. This CDR3 contains 15 residues. The CDR3 DNA reads TGCGCCAGCAAGACGGACTTGTCGCTGAACACTGAAGCTTTCTTT. Translation gives CASKTDLSLNTEAFF.

The rearrangement joins TRBV6-6 to TRBJ2-5, with 8 bases identical to TRBD1. V gave up 11 bases and J gave up 4 bases; unmatched junction bases: 9. Per germline, CDR1 MNHNY and CDR2 SVGAGI (reference sequence). CDR3 length: 13 amino acids. CDR3 amino acids: CAVQTGVGETQYF. DNA for the CDR3: TGTGCCGTTCAGACAGGGGTGGGAGAGACCCAGTACTTC.

The chain employs TRBV23-1 and TRBJ1-4; a possible D gene is TRBD1 (5 bases). TRBV23-1 is known as an ORF, though its function is uncertain. The CDR3 is 15 residues long. The germline V and J ends were trimmed by 4 bases and 2 bases, with 11 bases remaining between them. The CDR3 protein is CASSPLTATNEKLFF. The CDR3 coding sequence is TGCGCCAGCAGTCCATTGACAGCTACTAATGAAAAACTGTTTTTT.

The chain recombines TRBV2 with TRBJ1-2; D gene uncertain. Germline loops: CDR1 SNHLY, CDR2 FYNNEI. This CDR3 spans 15 amino acids. V was clipped by 6 bases and J by 3 bases, with 17 bases between them. The CDR3 reads CASRPETGIYYGYTF. The DNA of the CDR3 is TGTGCCAGCAGACCCGAGACGGGGATCTACTATGGCTACACCTTC.